This TCR beta chain was identified during a study of PD-1 blockade in classical Hodgkin lymphoma. Study observations and caveats: Some patients started nivolumab under 1 year after ASCT, and they were excluded. Before treatment, complete responders showed about the same diversity as newly diagnosed patients.

Profiling relied on immunoSEQ multiplex PCR, and the TCRdb table lists in-frame clones only, not all of them. Here the sample spans about 52,000 clones, about 89% being singletons. As for time point: cycle 4 day 1 (C4D1), after six to seven weeks of nivolumab. Following autologous stem cell transplantation, relapse occurred in every patient, and exposure to brentuximab vedotin varied. Worth noting for this clone: Its specificity is not known.

This CDR3 is 13 amino acids long. The germline V gene has CDR1 LNHDA and CDR2 SQIVND (reference sequence). Trimming took off 4 bases at V and 8 bases at J, with 12 bases between the two ends. The sample was peripheral blood mononuclear cells (PBMCs), taken before the fourth cycle of nivolumab. The chain couples TRBV19 to TRBJ1-5, with D unresolved. The sequence derives from a human donor with classical Hodgkin lymphoma. DNA for the CDR3: TGTGCCAGTAGTAGCAGTAGTGGGGAGCCCCAGCATTTT. As protein: CASSSSSGEPQHF.